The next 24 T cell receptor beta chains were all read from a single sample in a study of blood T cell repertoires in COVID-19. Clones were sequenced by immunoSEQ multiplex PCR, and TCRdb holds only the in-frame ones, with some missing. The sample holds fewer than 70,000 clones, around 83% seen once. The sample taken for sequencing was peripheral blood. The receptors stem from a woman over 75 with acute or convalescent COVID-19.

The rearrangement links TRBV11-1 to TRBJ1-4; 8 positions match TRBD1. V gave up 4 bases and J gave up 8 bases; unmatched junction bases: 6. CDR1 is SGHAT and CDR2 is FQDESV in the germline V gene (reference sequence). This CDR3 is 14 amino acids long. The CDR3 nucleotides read TGTGCCAGCAGCTCGGACAGGGTGTCGGAAAAACTGTTTTTT. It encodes CASSSDRVSEKLFF.

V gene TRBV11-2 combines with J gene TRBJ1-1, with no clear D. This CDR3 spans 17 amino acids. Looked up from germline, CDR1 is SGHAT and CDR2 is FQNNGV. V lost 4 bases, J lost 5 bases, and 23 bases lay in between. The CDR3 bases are TGTGCCAGCAGCTCTATGAGTCTGTCAGCGCGATCTACTGAAGCTTTCTTT. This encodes CASSSMSLSARSTEAFF. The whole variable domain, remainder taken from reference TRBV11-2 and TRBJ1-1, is EAGVAQSPRYKIIEKRQSVAFWCNPISGHATLYWYQQILGQGPKLLIQFQNNGVVDDSQLPKDRFSAERLKGVDSTLKIQPAKLEDSAVYLCASSSMSLSARSTEAFFGQGTRLTVV.

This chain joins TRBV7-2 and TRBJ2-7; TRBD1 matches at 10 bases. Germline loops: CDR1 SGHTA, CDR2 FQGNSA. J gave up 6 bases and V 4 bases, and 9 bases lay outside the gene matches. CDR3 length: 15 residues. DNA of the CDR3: TGTGCCAGCAGCTCGGCCCGGGACAGGGGAGTCGAGCAGTACTTC. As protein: CASSSARDRGVEQYF.

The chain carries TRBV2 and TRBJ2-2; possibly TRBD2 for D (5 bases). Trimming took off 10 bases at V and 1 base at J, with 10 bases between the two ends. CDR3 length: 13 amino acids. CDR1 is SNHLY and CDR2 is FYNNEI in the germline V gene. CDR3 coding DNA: TGTGCCACCACTAGACGGAACACCGGGGAGCTGTTTTTT. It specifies CATTRRNTGELFF.

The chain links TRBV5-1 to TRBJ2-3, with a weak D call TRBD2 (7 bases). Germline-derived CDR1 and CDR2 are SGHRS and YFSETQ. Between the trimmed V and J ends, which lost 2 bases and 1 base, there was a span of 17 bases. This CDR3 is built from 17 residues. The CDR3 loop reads CASSFSGGGLRTDTQYF. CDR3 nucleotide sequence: TGCGCCAGCAGCTTTTCGGGCGGGGGCCTACGCACAGATACGCAGTATTTT.

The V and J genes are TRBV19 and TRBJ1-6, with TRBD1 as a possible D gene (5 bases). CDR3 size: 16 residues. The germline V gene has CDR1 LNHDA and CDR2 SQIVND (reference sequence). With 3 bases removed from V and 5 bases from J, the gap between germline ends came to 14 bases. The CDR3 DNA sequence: TGTGCCAGTAGTATCCCCCGCGTAGGGGATAATTCACCCCTCCACTTT. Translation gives CASSIPRVGDNSPLHF. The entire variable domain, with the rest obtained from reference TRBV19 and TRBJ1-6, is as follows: DGGITQSPKYLFRKEGQNVTLSCEQNLNHDAMYWYRQDPGQGLRLIYYSQIVNDFQKGDIAEGYSVSREKKESFPLTVTSAQKNPTAFYLCASSIPRVGDNSPLHFGNGTRLTVT.

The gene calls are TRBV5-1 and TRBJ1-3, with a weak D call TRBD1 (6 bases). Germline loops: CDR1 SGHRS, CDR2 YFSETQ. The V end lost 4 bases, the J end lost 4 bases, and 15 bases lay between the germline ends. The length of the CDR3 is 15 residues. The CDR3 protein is CASSKNRDAGNTIYF. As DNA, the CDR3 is TGCGCCAGCAGCAAGAACAGGGATGCGGGAAACACCATATATTTT.

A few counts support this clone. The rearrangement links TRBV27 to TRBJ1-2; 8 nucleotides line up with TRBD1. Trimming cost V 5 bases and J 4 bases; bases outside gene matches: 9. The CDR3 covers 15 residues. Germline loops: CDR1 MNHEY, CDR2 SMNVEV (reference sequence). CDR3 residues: CASSPHRGQVYGYTF. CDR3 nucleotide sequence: TGTGCCAGCAGTCCCCACCGGGGACAGGTCTATGGCTACACCTTC.

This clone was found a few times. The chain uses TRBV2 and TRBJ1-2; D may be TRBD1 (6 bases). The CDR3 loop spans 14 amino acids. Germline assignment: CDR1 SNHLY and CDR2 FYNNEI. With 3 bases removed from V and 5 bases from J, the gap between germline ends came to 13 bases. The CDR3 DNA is TGTGCCAGCAGTGAGAGGGGGTCTAGTTATGGCTACACCTTC. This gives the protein CASSERGSSYGYTF.

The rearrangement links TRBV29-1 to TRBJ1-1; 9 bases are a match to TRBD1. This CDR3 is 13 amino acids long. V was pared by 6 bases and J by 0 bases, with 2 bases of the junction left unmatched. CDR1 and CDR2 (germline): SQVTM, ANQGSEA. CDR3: CSVDRGLNTEAFF. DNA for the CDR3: TGCAGCGTGGACAGGGGTCTGAACACTGAAGCTTTCTTT.

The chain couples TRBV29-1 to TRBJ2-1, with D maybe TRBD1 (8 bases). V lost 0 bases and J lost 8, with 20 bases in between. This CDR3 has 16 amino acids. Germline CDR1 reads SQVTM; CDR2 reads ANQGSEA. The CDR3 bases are TGCAGCGTTGAAGATAACAGGGGGGGCAACAGTGATGAGCAGTTCTTC. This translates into CSVEDNRGGNSDEQFF.

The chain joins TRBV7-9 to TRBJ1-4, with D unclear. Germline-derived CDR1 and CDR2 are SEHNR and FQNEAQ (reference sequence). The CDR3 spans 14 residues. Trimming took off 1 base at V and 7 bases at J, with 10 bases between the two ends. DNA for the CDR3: TGTGCCAGCAGCTTAGTTAAAACGGGTGAAAAACTGTTTTTT. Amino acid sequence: CASSLVKTGEKLFF.

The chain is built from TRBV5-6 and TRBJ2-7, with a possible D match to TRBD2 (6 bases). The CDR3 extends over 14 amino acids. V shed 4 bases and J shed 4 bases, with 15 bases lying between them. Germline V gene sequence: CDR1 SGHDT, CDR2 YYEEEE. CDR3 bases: TGTGCCAGCAGCATTGGGACTTTGAGGTACGAGCAGTACTTC. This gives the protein CASSIGTLRYEQYF.

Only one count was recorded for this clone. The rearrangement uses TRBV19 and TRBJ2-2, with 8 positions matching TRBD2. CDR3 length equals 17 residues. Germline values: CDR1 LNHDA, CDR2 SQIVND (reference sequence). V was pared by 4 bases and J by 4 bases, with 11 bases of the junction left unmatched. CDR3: CASSTSRLAPTTGELFF. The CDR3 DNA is TGTGCCAGTAGTACATCTAGACTAGCGCCGACCACCGGGGAGCTGTTTTTT. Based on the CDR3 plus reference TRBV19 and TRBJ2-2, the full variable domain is DGGITQSPKYLFRKEGQNVTLSCEQNLNHDAMYWYRQDPGQGLRLIYYSQIVNDFQKGDIAEGYSVSREKKESFPLTVTSAQKNPTAFYLCASSTSRLAPTTGELFFGEGSRLTVL.

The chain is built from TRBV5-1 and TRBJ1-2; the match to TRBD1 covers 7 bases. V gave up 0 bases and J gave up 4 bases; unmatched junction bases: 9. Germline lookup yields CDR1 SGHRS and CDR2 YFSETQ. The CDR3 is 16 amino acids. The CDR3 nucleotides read TGCGCCAGCAGCTTGGCAAGGCAGGGGGAATTCTATGGCTACACCTTC. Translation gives CASSLARQGEFYGYTF.

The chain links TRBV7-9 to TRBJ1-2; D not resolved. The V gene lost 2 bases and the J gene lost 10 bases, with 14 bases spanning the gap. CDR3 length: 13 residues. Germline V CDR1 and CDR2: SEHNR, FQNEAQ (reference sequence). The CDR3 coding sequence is TGTGCCAGCAGCTTACCAGGCAGTCCCGCCTACACCTTC. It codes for CASSLPGSPAYTF.

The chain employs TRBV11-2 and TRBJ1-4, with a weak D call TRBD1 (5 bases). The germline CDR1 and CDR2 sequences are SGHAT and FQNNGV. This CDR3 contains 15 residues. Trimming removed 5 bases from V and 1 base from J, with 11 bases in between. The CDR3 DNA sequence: TGTGCCAGCAGCCCCCAGGGTGTAACTAATGAAAAACTGTTTTTT. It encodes CASSPQGVTNEKLFF. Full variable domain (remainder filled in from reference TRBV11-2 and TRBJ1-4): EAGVAQSPRYKIIEKRQSVAFWCNPISGHATLYWYQQILGQGPKLLIQFQNNGVVDDSQLPKDRFSAERLKGVDSTLKIQPAKLEDSAVYLCASSPQGVTNEKLFFGSGTQLSVL.

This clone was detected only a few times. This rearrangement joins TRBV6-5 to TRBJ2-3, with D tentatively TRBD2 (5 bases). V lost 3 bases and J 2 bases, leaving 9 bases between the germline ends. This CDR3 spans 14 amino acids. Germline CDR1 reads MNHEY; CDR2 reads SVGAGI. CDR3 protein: CASSYGGSTDTQYF. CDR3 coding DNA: TGTGCCAGCAGTTATGGCGGGTCCACAGATACGCAGTATTTT.

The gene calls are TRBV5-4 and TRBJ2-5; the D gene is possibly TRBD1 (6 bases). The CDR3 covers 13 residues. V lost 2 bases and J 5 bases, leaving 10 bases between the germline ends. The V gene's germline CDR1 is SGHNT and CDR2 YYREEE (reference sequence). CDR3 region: CASSLKDSETQYF. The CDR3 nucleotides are TGTGCCAGCAGCTTAAAGGACAGCGAGACCCAGTACTTC. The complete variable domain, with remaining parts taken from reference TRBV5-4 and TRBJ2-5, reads ETGVTQSPTHLIKTRGQQVTLRCSSQSGHNTVSWYQQALGQGPQFIFQYYREEENGRGNFPPRFSGLQFPNYSSELNVNALELDDSALYLCASSLKDSETQYFGPGTRLLVL.

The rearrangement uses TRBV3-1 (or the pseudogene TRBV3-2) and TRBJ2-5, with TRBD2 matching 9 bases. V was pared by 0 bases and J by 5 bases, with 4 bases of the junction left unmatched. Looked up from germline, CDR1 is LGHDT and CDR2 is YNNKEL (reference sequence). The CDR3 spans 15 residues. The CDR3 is CASSQEGGGAETQYF. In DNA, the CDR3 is TGTGCCAGCAGCCAAGAAGGCGGGGGGGCGGAGACCCAGTACTTC.

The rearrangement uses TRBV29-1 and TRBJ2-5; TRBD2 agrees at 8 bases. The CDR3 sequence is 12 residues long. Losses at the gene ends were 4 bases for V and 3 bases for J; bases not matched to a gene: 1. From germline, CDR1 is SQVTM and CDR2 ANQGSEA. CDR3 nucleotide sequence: TGCAGCGTTGCGGGGGGGGAAGAGACCCAGTACTTC. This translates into CSVAGGEETQYF.

The CDR3 region has the DNA TGCGCCAGCAGCTTGGAGGCCCCCGGGGCCAAAAACATTCAGTACTTC. Protein product: CASSLEAPGAKNIQYF. The rearrangement joins TRBV5-1 to TRBJ2-4; D is ambiguous. Germline V CDR1 and CDR2: SGHRS, YFSETQ. V shed 0 bases and J shed 1 base, with 11 bases lying between them. The CDR3 is 16 residues long.

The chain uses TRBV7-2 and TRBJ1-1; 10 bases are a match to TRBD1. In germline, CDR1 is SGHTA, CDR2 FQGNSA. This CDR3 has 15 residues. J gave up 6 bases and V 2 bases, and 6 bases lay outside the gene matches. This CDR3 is CASSLWGQGRSEAFF. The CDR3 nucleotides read TGTGCCAGCAGCTTATGGGGACAGGGGAGGTCTGAAGCTTTCTTT. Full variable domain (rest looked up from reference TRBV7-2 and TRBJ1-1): GAGVSQSPSNKVTEKGKDVELRCDPISGHTALYWYRQSLGQGLEFLIYFQGNSAPDKSGLPSDRFSAERTGGSVSTLTIQRTQQEDSAVYLCASSLWGQGRSEAFFGQGTRLTVV.

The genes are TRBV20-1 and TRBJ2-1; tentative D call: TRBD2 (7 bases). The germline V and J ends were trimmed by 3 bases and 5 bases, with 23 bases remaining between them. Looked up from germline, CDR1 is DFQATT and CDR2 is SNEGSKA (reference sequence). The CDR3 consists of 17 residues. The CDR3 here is CSASVVSRGPFHNEQFF. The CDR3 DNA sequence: TGCAGTGCTAGTGTGGTCTCGCGGGGGCCCTTCCACAATGAGCAGTTCTTC.